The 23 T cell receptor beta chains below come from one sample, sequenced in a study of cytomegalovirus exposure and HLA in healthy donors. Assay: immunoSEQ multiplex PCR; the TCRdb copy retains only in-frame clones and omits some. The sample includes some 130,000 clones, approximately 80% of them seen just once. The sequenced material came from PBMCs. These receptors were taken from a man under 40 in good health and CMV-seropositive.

CDR3 bases: TGTGCCAGCAGCCCCCAGGTTGGGGGGTTTGGCTACACCTTC. Its protein is CASSPQVGGFGYTF. The chain employs TRBV9 and TRBJ1-2; TRBD1 might be the D (5 bases). In germline, CDR1 is SGDLS, CDR2 YYNGEE. V gave up 4 bases and J gave up 7 bases, with 17 bases separating them. The CDR3 loop spans 14 amino acids.

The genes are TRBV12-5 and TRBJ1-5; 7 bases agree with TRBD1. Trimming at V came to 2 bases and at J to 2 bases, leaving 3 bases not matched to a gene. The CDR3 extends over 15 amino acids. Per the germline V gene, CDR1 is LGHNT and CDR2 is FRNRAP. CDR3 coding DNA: TGTGCTAGTGGTTTGCCTACAGGGGGCAATCAGCCCCAGCATTTT. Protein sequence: CASGLPTGGNQPQHF.

The CDR3 DNA follows: TGTGCCAGCAGTTACCGGGACAGTACTGAAGCTTTCTTT. It is translated as CASSYRDSTEAFF. The genes are TRBV6-5 and TRBJ1-1; the match to TRBD1 covers 7 bases. The CDR3 has 13 residues. V shed 2 bases, J shed 5 bases, and the junction held 2 bases outside the gene matches. In germline, CDR1 is MNHEY, CDR2 SVGAGI.

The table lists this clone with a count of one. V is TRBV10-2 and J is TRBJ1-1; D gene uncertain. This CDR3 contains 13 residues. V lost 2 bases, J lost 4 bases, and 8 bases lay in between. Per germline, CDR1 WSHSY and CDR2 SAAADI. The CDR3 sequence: CASSEGLSTEAFF. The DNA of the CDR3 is TGCGCCAGCAGTGAGGGACTAAGCACTGAAGCTTTCTTT.

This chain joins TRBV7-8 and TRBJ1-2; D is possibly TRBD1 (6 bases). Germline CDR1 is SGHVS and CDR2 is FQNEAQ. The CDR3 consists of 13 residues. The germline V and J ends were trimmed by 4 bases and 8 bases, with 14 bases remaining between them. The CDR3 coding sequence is TGTGCCAGCAGCTACCCGGGGGGCCAAGGCTACACCTTC. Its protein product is CASSYPGGQGYTF.

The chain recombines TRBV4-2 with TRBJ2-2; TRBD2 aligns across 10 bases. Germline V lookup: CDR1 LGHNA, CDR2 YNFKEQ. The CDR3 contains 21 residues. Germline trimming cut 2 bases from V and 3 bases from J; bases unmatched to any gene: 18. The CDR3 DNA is TGTGCCAGCAGCCAACAACCCGCCCCACTTCAGCGGGGGGGAGACACCGGGGAGCTGTTTTTT. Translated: CASSQQPAPLQRGGDTGELFF.

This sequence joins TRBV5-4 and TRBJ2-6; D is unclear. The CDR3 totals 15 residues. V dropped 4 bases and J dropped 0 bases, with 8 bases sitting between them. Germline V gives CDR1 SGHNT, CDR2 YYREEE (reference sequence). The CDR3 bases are TGTGCCAGCAGCCGCCAGAACTCTGGGGCCAACGTCCTGACTTTC. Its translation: CASSRQNSGANVLTF.

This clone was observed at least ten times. The CDR3 region has the DNA TGTGCCTGGAGCCCAGGGCGTACCCTTTATGGCTACACCTTC. This gives the protein CAWSPGRTLYGYTF. The gene calls are TRBV30 and TRBJ1-2, with a weak D call TRBD1 (5 bases). V was pared by 3 bases and J by 5 bases, with 16 bases between. The CDR3 covers 14 residues. Germline values: CDR1 GTSNPN, CDR2 SVGIG (reference sequence).

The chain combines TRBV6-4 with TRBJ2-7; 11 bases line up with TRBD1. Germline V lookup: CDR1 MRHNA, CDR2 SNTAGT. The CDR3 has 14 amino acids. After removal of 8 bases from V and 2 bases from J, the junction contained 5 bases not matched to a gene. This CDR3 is CASGLDRGPYEQYF. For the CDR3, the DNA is TGTGCCAGCGGACTGGACAGGGGGCCCTACGAGCAGTACTTC.

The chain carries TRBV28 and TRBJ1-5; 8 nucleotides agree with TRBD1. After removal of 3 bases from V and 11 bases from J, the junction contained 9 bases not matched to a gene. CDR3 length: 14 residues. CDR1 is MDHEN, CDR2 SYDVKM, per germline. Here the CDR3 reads CASSFGQGVQAQHF. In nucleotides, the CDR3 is TGTGCCAGCAGTTTCGGACAGGGTGTCCAAGCCCAGCATTTT.

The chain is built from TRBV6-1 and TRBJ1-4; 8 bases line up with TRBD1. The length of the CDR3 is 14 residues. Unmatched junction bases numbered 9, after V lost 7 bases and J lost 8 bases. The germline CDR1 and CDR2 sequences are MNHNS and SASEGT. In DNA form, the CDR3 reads TGTGCCAGCACGGGTCAGGGGGCCGGAGAAAAACTGTTTTTT. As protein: CASTGQGAGEKLFF.

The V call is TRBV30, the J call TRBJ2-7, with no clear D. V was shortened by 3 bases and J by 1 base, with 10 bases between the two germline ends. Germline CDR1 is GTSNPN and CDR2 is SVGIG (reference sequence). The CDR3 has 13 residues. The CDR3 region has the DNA TGTGCCTGGAGCTTGGGCCTTTCCTACGAGCAGTACTTC. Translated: CAWSLGLSYEQYF.

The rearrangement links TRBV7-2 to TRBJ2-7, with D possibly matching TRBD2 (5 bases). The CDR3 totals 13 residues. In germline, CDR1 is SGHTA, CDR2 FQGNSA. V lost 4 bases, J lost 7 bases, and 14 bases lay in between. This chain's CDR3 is CASSSIRGVEQYF. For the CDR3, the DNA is TGTGCCAGCAGCTCCATCCGGGGAGTAGAGCAGTACTTC.

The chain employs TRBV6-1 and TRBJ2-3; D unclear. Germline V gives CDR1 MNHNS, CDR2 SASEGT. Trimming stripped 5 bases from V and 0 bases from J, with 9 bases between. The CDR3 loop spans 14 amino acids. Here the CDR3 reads CASSPDWSTDTQYF. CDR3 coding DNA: TGTGCCAGCAGTCCAGATTGGAGCACAGATACGCAGTATTTT.

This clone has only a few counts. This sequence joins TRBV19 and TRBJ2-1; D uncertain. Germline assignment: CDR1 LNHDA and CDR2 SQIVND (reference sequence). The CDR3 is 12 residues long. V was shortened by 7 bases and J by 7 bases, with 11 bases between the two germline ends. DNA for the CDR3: TGTGCCAGTACGTCGCCAGATAATGAGCAGTTCTTC. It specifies CASTSPDNEQFF.

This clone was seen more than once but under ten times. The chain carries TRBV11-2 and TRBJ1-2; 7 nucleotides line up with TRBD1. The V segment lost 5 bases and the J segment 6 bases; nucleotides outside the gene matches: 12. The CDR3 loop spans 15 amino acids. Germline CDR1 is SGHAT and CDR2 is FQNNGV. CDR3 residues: CASSVDRESGDGYTF. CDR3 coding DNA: TGTGCCAGCAGCGTCGACAGGGAGTCTGGTGATGGCTACACCTTC.

The CDR3 here is CASSITQGYEQYF. DNA for the CDR3: TGTGCCAGCAGTATAACACAGGGGTACGAGCAGTACTTC. The genes are TRBV7-3 and TRBJ2-7; 7 nucleotides align to TRBD1. The length of the CDR3 is 13 residues. V lost 6 bases and J lost 4; bases outside the gene matches: 6. Germline CDR1 and CDR2: SGHTA and FQGTGA.

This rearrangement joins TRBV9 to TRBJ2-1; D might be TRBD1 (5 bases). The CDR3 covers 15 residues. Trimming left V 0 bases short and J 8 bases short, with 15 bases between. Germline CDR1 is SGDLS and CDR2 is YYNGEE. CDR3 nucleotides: TGTGCCAGCAGCGTAGTAGGGGTACTGGCAGATGAGCAGTTCTTC. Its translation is CASSVVGVLADEQFF.

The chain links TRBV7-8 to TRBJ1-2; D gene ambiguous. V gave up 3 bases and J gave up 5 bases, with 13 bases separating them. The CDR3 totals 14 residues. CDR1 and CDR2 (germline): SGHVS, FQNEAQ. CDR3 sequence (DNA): TGTGCCAGCAGCTTCTCGGCGGCGGCGTATGGCTACACCTTC. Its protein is CASSFSAAAYGYTF.

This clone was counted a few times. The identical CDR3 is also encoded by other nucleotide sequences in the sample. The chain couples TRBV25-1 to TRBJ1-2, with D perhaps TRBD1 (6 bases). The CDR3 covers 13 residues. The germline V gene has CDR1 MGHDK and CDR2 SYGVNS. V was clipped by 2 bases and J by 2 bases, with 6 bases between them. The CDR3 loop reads CASSEQGNYGYTF. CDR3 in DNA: TGTGCCAGCAGTGAACAGGGGAACTATGGCTACACCTTC.

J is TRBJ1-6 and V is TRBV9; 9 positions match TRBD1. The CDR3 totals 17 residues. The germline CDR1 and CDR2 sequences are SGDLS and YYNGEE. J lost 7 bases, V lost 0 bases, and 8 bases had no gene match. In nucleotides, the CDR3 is TGTGCCAGCAGCGTAGGTGCGGGGGGACAGGGAAATTCACCCCTCCACTTT. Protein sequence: CASSVGAGGQGNSPLHF.

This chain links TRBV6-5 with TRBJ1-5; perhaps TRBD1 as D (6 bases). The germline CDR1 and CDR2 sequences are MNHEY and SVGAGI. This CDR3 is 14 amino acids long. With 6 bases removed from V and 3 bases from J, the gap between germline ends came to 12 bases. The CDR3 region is CASSNRQDNQPQHF. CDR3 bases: TGTGCCAGCAGCAACCGACAGGACAATCAGCCCCAGCATTTT.

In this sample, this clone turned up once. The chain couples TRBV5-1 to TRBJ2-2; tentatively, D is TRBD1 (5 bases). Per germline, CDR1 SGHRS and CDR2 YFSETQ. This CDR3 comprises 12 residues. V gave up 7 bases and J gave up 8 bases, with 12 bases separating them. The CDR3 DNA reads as TGCGCCAGCGGACAAAGAGGTGGGGAGCTGTTTTTT. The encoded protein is CASGQRGGELFF.